These 8 T cell receptor beta chains were all obtained from the same sample, sequenced in a study of CD8+ T cells in alopecia areata. Reverse transcription of extracted RNA yielded cDNA, which provided the sequencing template. The data were produced by immunoSEQ multiplex PCR, yet TCRdb's version contains in-frame clones alone and is incomplete. This repertoire shows 150,000 to 200,000 clones, roughly 58% found once; its top ten account for 16%. Treatment denoted: oral pan-JAK inhibitor, 5-10 mg twice daily. The sequencing used CD4+ T cells sorted from blood, collected around week 55, from a patient treated with tofacitinib. Receptor source: a human donor with alopecia areata.

This chain connects TRBV6-6 to TRBJ2-7; 13 nucleotides agree with TRBD2. The CDR3 covers 15 residues. Trimming took 3 bases from V and 6 from J; bases not matched to a gene: 5. From germline, CDR1 is MNHNY and CDR2 SVGAGI (reference sequence). The DNA of the CDR3 is TGTGCCAGCAGTTATGGCGGGACTAGCGGGGCCGAGCAGTACTTC. Translating it yields CASSYGGTSGAEQYF.

The rearrangement uses TRBV7-3 and TRBJ2-2, with D tentatively TRBD1 (7 bases). Trimming took 5 bases from V and 6 from J, leaving 19 bases between them. This CDR3 has 16 residues. Germline values: CDR1 SGHTA, CDR2 FQGTGA. The CDR3 nucleotides are TGTGCCAGCAGCCCTAGCGCCGGACAGGCCGCCGGGGAGCTGTTTTTT. Its translation: CASSPSAGQAAGELFF.

This rearrangement joins TRBV7-6 to TRBJ1-1; 7 bases are a match to TRBD1. Germline V gene sequence: CDR1 SGHVS, CDR2 FNYEAQ. CDR3 length equals 13 residues. V lost 2 bases to trimming and J lost 5 bases; unmatched junction nucleotides: 2. The CDR3 reads CASSLTGETEAFF. The CDR3 coding sequence is TGTGCCAGCAGCTTAACAGGGGAAACTGAAGCTTTCTTT.

The CDR3 DNA is TGTGCCTGGAGCTCCGGGGAGCTGTTTTTT. It specifies CAWSSGELFF. The chain couples TRBV30 to TRBJ2-2; D remains ambiguous. Looked up from germline, CDR1 is GTSNPN and CDR2 is SVGIG (reference sequence). V dropped 3 bases and J dropped 6 bases, with 2 bases sitting between them. This CDR3 is 10 amino acids long.

V gene TRBV6-1 combines with J gene TRBJ1-4, with no clear D. The ends were cut back, 1 base at V and 0 bases at J, with 6 bases in the middle. Germline assignment: CDR1 MNHNS and CDR2 SASEGT. The CDR3 is 15 amino acids. DNA for the CDR3: TGTGCCAGCAGTGAAGTCCGAGCAACTAATGAAAAACTGTTTTTT. Translated: CASSEVRATNEKLFF.

V and J are TRBV5-1 and TRBJ1-2, with no clear D. The CDR3 is 14 amino acids. Trimming left V 1 base short and J 3 bases short, with 10 bases between. Looked up from germline, CDR1 is SGHRS and CDR2 is YFSETQ. The CDR3 sequence is CASSLLGFDYGYTF. The CDR3 DNA reads as TGCGCCAGCAGCTTGTTGGGTTTTGACTATGGCTACACCTTC. Full variable domain (missing parts from reference TRBV5-1 and TRBJ1-2): KAGVTQTPRYLIKTRGQQVTLSCSPISGHRSVSWYQQTPGQGLQFLFEYFSETQRNKGNFPGRFSGRQFSNSRSEMNVSTLELGDSALYLCASSLLGFDYGYTFGSGTRLTVV.

This clone was seen only a few times. The CDR3 DNA follows: TGCGCCAGCCCGTTGGGGGAACCGGAGTATTTT. Translated: CASPLGEPEYF. The chain has TRBV23-1 and TRBJ2-3; possibly TRBD1 or TRBD2 for D (5 bases each). TRBV23-1 is annotated as an ORF whose role is uncertain. V was clipped by 8 bases and J by 13 bases, with 16 bases between them. The CDR3 has 11 residues.

This sequence joins TRBV5-6 and TRBJ1-1; a possible D gene is TRBD1 (6 bases). CDR3 length equals 13 residues. Trimming removed 6 bases from V and 1 base from J, with 10 bases in between. The germline V gene has CDR1 SGHDT and CDR2 YYEEEE. The CDR3: CASNGQPNTEAFF. CDR3 nucleotide sequence: TGTGCCAGCAACGGACAGCCGAACACTGAAGCTTTCTTT.